This T cell receptor beta chain stems from a study of blood T cell repertoires in COVID-19. Study background: T cells, B-cell-depleted T cells, or PBMCs supplied cDNA or gDNA.

The assay was immunoSEQ multiplex PCR, and TCRdb's table has in-frame clones only and misses some. The profile shows 250,000 or so clones, about 89% of them singletons. This clone was counted only a few times. The CDR3 sequence is 14 residues long. Looked up from germline, CDR1 is SGHDT and CDR2 is YYEEEE. The V gene end was trimmed by 4 bases and the J gene end by 7 bases; junction bases not matched to a gene: 8. The rearrangement joins TRBV5-6 to TRBJ1-5; TRBD1 matches at 7 bases. Sequencing used peripheral blood. The TCR comes from a woman aged 40 to 50 who had recovered from COVID-19. The CDR3, as DNA: TGTGCCAGCAGCAAAACAGGGGATAAACAGCCCCAGCATTTT. It yields the protein CASSKTGDKQPQHF. The whole variable domain, remainder taken from reference TRBV5-6 and TRBJ1-5, is DAGVTQSPTHLIKTRGQQVTLRCSPKSGHDTVSWYQQALGQGPQFIFQYYEEEERQRGNFPDRFSGHQFPNYSSELNVNALLLGDSALYLCASSKTGDKQPQHFGDGTRLSIL.